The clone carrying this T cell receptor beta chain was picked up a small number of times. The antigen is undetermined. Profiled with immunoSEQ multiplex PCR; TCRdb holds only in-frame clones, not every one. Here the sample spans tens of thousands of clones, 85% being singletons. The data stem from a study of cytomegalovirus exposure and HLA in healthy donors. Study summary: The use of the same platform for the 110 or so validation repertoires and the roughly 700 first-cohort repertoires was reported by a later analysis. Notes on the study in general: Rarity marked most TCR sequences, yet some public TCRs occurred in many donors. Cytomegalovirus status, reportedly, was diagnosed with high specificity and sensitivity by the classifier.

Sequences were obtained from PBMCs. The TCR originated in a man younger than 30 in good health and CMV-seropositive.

The CDR3 reads CASSQETLGQAFF. The CDR3 nucleotides are TGCGCCAGCAGCCAAGAGACATTGGGCCAAGCTTTCTTT. The rearrangement links TRBV4-1 to TRBJ1-1; D is uncertain. This CDR3 is built from 13 residues. V was pared by 0 bases and J by 9 bases, with 11 bases between. Germline-derived CDR1 and CDR2 are MGHRA and YSYEKL.